This is a list of T cell receptor beta chains from one sample in a study of blood T cell repertoires in COVID-19. Some clones are missing from TCRdb's copy, which holds only in-frame ones; the method was immunoSEQ multiplex PCR. Among under 200,000 clones listed, approximately 86% were seen once. The sample consisted of peripheral blood. These receptor sequences come from a man aged 60 to 69 with acute or convalescent COVID-19. Both conserved end residues are part of each CDR3. The order of the fields is V gene, D gene, J gene, CDR3 length, clone size, CDR3 protein, CDR3 DNA. D genes are given only for firm matches. Clone size is not always given. Where it is, it says once, few, many or a class for expanded clones.

v_gene: TRBV9; d_gene: TRBD1; j_gene: TRBJ1-2; len: 15; abundance: .; CDR3aa: CASSPTIRGLYGYTF; CDR3nt: TGTGCCAGCAGCCCCACAATAAGGGGGCTCTATGGCTACACCTTC
v_gene: TRBV5-1; d_gene: .; j_gene: TRBJ1-4; len: 14; abundance: .; CDR3aa: CASSYSATNEKLFF; CDR3nt: TGCGCCAGCAGCTACAGTGCAACTAATGAAAAACTGTTTTTT
v_gene: TRBV10-1; d_gene: TRBD2; j_gene: TRBJ2-1; len: 15; abundance: few; CDR3aa: CASSFSGIYYNEQFF; CDR3nt: TGCGCCAGCAGTTTTAGCGGGATCTATTACAATGAGCAGTTCTTC
v_gene: TRBV27; d_gene: .; j_gene: TRBJ1-2; len: 12; abundance: .; CDR3aa: CASSFRGVGYTF; CDR3nt: TGTGCCAGCTCCTTCAGGGGTGTCGGCTACACCTTC
v_gene: TRBV5-4; d_gene: TRBD1; j_gene: TRBJ2-3; len: 14; abundance: .; CDR3aa: CASTAGQGTDTQYF; CDR3nt: TGTGCCAGCACGGCCGGACAGGGCACAGATACGCAGTATTTT
v_gene: TRBV7-8; d_gene: .; j_gene: TRBJ1-2; len: 13; abundance: .; CDR3aa: CASSLGTERGYTF; CDR3nt: TGTGCCAGCAGCTTAGGGACAGAGAGGGGCTACACCTTC
v_gene: TRBV18; d_gene: .; j_gene: TRBJ2-3; len: 11; abundance: .; CDR3aa: CASSLGDTQYF; CDR3nt: TGTGCCAGCTCCCTCGGGGATACGCAGTATTTT
v_gene: TRBV9; d_gene: .; j_gene: TRBJ1-5; len: 14; abundance: .; CDR3aa: CASSGENSNQPQHF; CDR3nt: TGTGCCAGCAGCGGGGAGAATAGCAATCAGCCCCAGCATTTT
v_gene: TRBV5-4; d_gene: TRBD2; j_gene: TRBJ2-1; len: 16; abundance: .; CDR3aa: CASSPGTSGRAHEQFF; CDR3nt: TGTGCCAGCAGCCCCGGGACTAGCGGGAGGGCCCATGAGCAGTTCTTC
v_gene: TRBV2; d_gene: .; j_gene: TRBJ1-4; len: 15; abundance: .; CDR3aa: CASSLLGATNEKLFF; CDR3nt: TGTGCCAGCAGCCTCCTAGGTGCGACTAATGAAAAACTGTTTTTT
v_gene: TRBV7-2; d_gene: .; j_gene: TRBJ2-1; len: 14; abundance: .; CDR3aa: CASSSDLNSNEQFF; CDR3nt: TGTGCCAGCAGCTCGGACTTAAACTCCAATGAGCAGTTCTTC
v_gene: TRBV4-2; d_gene: .; j_gene: TRBJ2-5; len: 15; abundance: .; CDR3aa: CASSPRTLYQETQYF; CDR3nt: TGTGCCAGCAGCCCCCGGACTCTGTACCAAGAGACCCAGTACTTC